The next 14 T cell receptor beta chains were all read from a single sample in a study of CD8 T cells in ankylosing spondylitis. The study, taken as a whole, reports: Blood from ankylosing spondylitis patients appeared to carry a characteristic eight-variant TCR beta motif.

What these receptors recognize is not known. TCRdb analysed the 5' RACE reads with MiXCR anew, one entry per CDR3 protein. The data show hundreds of thousands of distinct CDR3 sequences, about 12% seen once. Specimen: blood, either unsorted or a sorted T cell fraction (not recorded which). The receptors derive from a male donor with ankylosing spondylitis.

This clonotype was picked up many times. The chain carries TRBV20-1 and TRBJ1-5; perhaps TRBD1 as D (5 bases). The V and J ends lost 3 bases and 0 bases respectively, with 6 bases between them. The CDR3 has 13 amino acids. CDR1 is DFQATT and CDR2 is SNEGSKA in the germline V gene (reference sequence). The CDR3 reads CSASRDSNQPQHF. CDR3 DNA: TGCAGTGCTAGCAGGGATAGCAATCAGCCCCAGCATTTT.

The V gene is TRBV7-3, the J gene TRBJ2-3, with 8 bases aligning to TRBD1. The CDR3 contains 15 residues. CDR1 is SGHTA and CDR2 is FQGTGA in the germline V gene. V shed 3 bases, J shed 4 bases, and the junction held 6 bases outside the gene matches. CDR3 region: CASSFQGAGADTQYF. The CDR3 nucleotides are TGTGCCAGCAGCTTCCAGGGGGCAGGGGCAGATACGCAGTATTTT.

The chain is built from TRBV19 and TRBJ1-6; possibly TRBD1 for D (6 bases). The CDR3 runs to 13 residues. Deletions cut 11 bases from V and 8 bases from J, with 16 bases between. CDR1 and CDR2 from the germline V gene are LNHDA and SQIVND (reference sequence). This CDR3 is CAAGVGGDSPLHF. The CDR3 DNA follows: TGTGCCGCAGGGGTTGGGGGAGATTCACCCCTCCACTTT.

Ten or more counts support this clonotype. This chain connects TRBV10-3 to TRBJ2-3; 7 bases are shared with TRBD2. J gave up 4 bases and V 6 bases, and 7 bases lay outside the gene matches. This CDR3 has 14 residues. Germline CDR1 and CDR2: ENHRY and SYGVKD. CDR3 region: CAIRGAGWSDTQYF. The CDR3 DNA is TGTGCCATCAGGGGAGCGGGGTGGTCAGATACGCAGTATTTT.

The genes are TRBV20-1 and TRBJ1-5; tentative D call: TRBD1 (6 bases). V lost 0 bases to trimming and J lost 1 base, with 16 bases between them. The germline V gene encodes CDR1 DFQATT and CDR2 SNEGSKA (reference sequence). CDR3 length equals 17 residues. CDR3 coding DNA: TGCAGTGCTAGAGATCTAGGGGGATTTGCGAGCAATCAGCCCCAGCATTTT. Encoded protein: CSARDLGGFASNQPQHF.

This clonotype was detected a few times. The chain is built from TRBV7-2 and TRBJ1-5, with no clear D. Trimming cost V 0 bases and J 4 bases, with 19 bases left between them. The CDR3 contains 18 residues. Germline V gives CDR1 SGHTA, CDR2 FQGNSA. This CDR3 reads CASSLAYNRIDPNQPQHF. The CDR3 bases are TGTGCCAGCAGCTTAGCGTATAATCGGATCGATCCTAATCAGCCCCAGCATTTT.

The V and J genes are TRBV29-1 and TRBJ2-5, with 11 bases matching TRBD2. With V trimmed by 0 bases and J by 0 bases, 12 bases remained unmatched. This CDR3 is 19 amino acids long. The germline gives CDR1 SQVTM, CDR2 ANQGSEA. As DNA, the CDR3 is TGCAGCGTTGAAGATACTAGCGGGAGACCCTCGGGGTACCAAGAGACCCAGTACTTC. This gives the protein CSVEDTSGRPSGYQETQYF.

The chain joins TRBV20-1 to TRBJ2-5; D gene unclear. The V gene's germline CDR1 is DFQATT and CDR2 SNEGSKA (reference sequence). The V gene lost 2 bases and the J gene lost 5 bases, with 12 bases spanning the gap. CDR3 length: 13 residues. The CDR3 nucleotides read TGCAGTGCTAGACAACCCCAGGTGGAGACCCAGTACTTC. This translates into CSARQPQVETQYF.

This clonotype was counted only a few times. This chain uses TRBV7-2 with TRBJ2-1, with 7 nucleotides matching TRBD2. The ends lost 2 bases at V and 9 bases at J; junction bases unmatched: 4. CDR3 length: 13 amino acids. Germline assignment: CDR1 SGHTA and CDR2 FQGNSA. The CDR3 bases are TGTGCCAGCAGCTTAAGCGGGGAAACTGAGCAGTTCTTC. This gives the protein CASSLSGETEQFF.

The gene calls are TRBV7-2 and TRBJ1-6, with 7 bases identical to TRBD1. This CDR3 contains 14 residues. The V segment lost 7 bases and the J segment 5 bases; nucleotides outside the gene matches: 5. Germline V gene lookup returns CDR1 SGHTA and CDR2 FQGNSA. CDR3 nucleotides: TGTGCCAGCAACAGGGGCCTTAATAATTCACCCCTCCACTTT. Amino acids: CASNRGLNNSPLHF.

A few counts support this clonotype. V is TRBV7-9 and J is TRBJ1-2; perhaps TRBD1 as D (6 bases). V was trimmed by 0 bases and J by 2 bases, leaving 13 bases between them. This CDR3 is built from 16 residues. From germline, CDR1 is SEHNR and CDR2 FQNEAQ (reference sequence). The CDR3 DNA reads as TGTGCCAGCAGCTTAGCGTACGGGACACCAAACTATGGCTACACCTTC. This sequence encodes CASSLAYGTPNYGYTF.

The V call is TRBV7-2, the J call TRBJ2-7; the match to TRBD1 covers 8 bases. V shed 2 bases and J 0 bases; nucleotides not matched to a gene: 9. Germline V gene data show CDR1 as SGHTA and CDR2 as FQGNSA. This CDR3 spans 17 amino acids. The CDR3 is CASSLTTGASSSYEQYF. The CDR3 DNA sequence: TGTGCCAGCAGCTTAACGACAGGGGCTAGTAGCTCCTACGAGCAGTACTTC.

The V and J genes are TRBV5-1 and TRBJ1-1; TRBD1 matches at 7 bases. The germline V gene encodes CDR1 SGHRS and CDR2 YFSETQ. The length of the CDR3 is 15 residues. V shed 4 bases, J shed 1 base, and the junction held 7 bases outside the gene matches. The CDR3 spells CASSVTGVENTEAFF. Written as DNA, the CDR3 is TGCGCCAGCAGCGTTACAGGGGTAGAGAACACTGAAGCTTTCTTT.

This clonotype was recorded many times. The chain joins TRBV7-2 to TRBJ2-7, with a weak D call TRBD2 (6 bases). Trimming shortened V by 5 bases and J by 4 bases, and 15 bases separated the two germline ends. CDR3 length: 14 amino acids. CDR1 is SGHTA and CDR2 is FQGNSA in the germline V gene. CDR3 residues: CASSRLGRQYEQYF. The CDR3 DNA is TGTGCCAGCAGCCGGTTAGGGAGGCAGTACGAGCAGTACTTC.